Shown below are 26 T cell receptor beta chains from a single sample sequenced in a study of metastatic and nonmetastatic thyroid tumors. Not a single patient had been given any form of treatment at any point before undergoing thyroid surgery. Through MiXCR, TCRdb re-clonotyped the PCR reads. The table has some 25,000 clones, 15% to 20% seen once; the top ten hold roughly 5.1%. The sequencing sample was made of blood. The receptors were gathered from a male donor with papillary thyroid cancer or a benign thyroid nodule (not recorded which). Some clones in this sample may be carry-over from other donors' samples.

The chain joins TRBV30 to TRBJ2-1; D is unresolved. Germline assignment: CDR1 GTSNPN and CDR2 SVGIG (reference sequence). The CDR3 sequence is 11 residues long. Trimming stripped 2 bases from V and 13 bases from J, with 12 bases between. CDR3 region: CAWSFGSNQFF. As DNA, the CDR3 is TGTGCCTGGAGTTTTGGTAGCAATCAGTTCTTC.

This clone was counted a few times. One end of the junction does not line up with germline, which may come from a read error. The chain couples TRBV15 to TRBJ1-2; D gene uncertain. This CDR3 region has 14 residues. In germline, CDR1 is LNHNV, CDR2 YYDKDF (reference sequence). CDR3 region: CATIGSLEDYVYTF. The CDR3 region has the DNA TGTGCCACCATCGGGAGCCTCGAAGATTATGTCTACACCTTC. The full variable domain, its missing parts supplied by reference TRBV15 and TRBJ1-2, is DAMVIQNPRYQVTQFGKPVTLSCSQTLNHNVMYWYQQKSSQAPKLLFHYYDKDFNNEADTPDNFQSRRPNTSFCFLDIRSPGLGDTAMYLCATIGSLEDYVYTFGSGTRLTVV.

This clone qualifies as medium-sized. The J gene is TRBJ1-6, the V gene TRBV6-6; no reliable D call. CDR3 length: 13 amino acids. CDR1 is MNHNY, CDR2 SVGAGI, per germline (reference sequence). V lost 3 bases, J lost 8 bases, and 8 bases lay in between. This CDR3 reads CASSYGVDSPLHF. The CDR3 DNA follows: TGTGCCAGCAGTTATGGTGTTGATTCACCCCTCCACTTT.

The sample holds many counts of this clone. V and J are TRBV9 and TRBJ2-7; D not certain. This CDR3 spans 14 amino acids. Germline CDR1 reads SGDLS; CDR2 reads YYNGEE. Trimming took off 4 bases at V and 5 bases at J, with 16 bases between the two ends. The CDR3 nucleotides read TGTGCCAGCAGCCCCTACTACAGATCCGACGAGCAGTACTTC. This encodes CASSPYYRSDEQYF.

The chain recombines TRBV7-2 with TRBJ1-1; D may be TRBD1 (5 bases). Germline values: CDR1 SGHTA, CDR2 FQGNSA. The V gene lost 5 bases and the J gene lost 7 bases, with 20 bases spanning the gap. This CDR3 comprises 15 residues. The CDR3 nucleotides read TGTGCCAGCAGCCTTCATCGAGGAACGGGGGTTGAAGCTTTCTTT. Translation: CASSLHRGTGVEAFF.

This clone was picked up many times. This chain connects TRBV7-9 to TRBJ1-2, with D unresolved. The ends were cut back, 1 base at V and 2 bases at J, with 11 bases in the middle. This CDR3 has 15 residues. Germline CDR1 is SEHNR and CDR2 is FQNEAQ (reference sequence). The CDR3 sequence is CASSLGRLLNYGYTF. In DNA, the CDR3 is TGTGCCAGCAGCTTAGGGAGACTCTTAAACTATGGCTACACCTTC.

CDR3 sequence: CASSSGAWVVGETQYF. The CDR3 DNA follows: TGTGCCAGCAGCTCGGGGGCGTGGGTGGTAGGGGAGACCCAGTACTTC. The J gene is TRBJ2-5, the V gene TRBV11-3; D may correspond to TRBD1 or TRBD2 (6 bases each). Looked up from germline, CDR1 is SGHNT and CDR2 is YENEEA. CDR3 length: 16 residues. The V end was cut by 4 bases, the J end by 5 bases, with 20 bases between.

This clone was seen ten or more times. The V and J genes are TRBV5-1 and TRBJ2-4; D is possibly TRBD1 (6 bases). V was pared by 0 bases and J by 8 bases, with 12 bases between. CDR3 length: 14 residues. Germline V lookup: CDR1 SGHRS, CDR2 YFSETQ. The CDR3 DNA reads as TGCGCCAGCAGCTTGGGGGGGCTTGCGGACATTCAGTACTTC. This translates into CASSLGGLADIQYF.

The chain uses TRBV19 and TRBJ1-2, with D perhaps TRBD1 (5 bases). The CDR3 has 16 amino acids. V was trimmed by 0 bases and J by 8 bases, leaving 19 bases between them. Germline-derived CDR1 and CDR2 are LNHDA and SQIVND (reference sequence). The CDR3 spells CASSIDPPTQNRGYTF. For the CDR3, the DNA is TGTGCCAGTAGTATAGACCCGCCTACTCAGAACAGGGGCTACACCTTC.

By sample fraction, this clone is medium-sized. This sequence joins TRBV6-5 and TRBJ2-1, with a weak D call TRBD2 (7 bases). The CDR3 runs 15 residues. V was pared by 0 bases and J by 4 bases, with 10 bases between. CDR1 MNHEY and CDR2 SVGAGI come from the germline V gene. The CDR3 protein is CASSYSGRGYNEQFF. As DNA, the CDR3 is TGTGCCAGCAGTTACTCGGGGAGGGGGTACAATGAGCAGTTCTTC.

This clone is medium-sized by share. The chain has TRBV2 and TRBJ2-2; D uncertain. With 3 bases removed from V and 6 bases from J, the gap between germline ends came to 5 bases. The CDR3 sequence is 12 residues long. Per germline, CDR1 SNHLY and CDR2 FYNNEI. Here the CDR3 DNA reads TGTGCCAGCAGTGAGACGGCCGGGGAGCTGTTTTTT. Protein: CASSETAGELFF.

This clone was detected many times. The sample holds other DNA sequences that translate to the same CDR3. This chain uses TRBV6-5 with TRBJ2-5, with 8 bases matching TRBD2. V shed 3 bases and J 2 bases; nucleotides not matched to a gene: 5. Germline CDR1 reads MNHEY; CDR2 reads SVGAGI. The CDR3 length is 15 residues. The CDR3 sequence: CASSYRLAGQETQYF. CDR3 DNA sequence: TGTGCCAGCAGTTATAGGCTAGCGGGTCAAGAGACCCAGTACTTC.

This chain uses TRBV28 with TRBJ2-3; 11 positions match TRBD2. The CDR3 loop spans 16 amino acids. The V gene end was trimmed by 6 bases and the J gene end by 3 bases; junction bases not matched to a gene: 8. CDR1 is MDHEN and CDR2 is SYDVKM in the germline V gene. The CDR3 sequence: CASRKTSGARTDTQYF. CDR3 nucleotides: TGTGCCAGCAGAAAGACTAGCGGGGCGCGGACAGATACGCAGTATTTT.

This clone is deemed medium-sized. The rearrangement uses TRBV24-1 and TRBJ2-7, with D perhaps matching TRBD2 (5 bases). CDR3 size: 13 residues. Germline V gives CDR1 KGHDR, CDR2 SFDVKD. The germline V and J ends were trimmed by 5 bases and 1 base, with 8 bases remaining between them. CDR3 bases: TGTGCCACCAGTGTGGGGAGTTCCTACGAGCAGTACTTC. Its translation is CATSVGSSYEQYF.

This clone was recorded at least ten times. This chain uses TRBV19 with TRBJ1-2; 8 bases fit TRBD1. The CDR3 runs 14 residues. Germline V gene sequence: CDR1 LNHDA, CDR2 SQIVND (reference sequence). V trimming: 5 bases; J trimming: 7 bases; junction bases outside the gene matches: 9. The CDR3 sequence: CASSGGTGMSGYTF. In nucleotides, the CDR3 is TGTGCCAGTAGTGGTGGGACAGGCATGTCTGGCTACACCTTC. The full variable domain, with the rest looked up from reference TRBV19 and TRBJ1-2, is DGGITQSPKYLFRKEGQNVTLSCEQNLNHDAMYWYRQDPGQGLRLIYYSQIVNDFQKGDIAEGYSVSREKKESFPLTVTSAQKNPTAFYLCASSGGTGMSGYTFGSGTRLTVV.

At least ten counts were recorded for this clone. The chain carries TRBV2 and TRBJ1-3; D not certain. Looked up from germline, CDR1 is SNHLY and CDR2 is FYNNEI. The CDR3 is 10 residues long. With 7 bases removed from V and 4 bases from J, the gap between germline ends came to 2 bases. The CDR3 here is CASTGNTIYF. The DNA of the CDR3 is TGTGCCAGCACGGGAAACACCATATATTTT.

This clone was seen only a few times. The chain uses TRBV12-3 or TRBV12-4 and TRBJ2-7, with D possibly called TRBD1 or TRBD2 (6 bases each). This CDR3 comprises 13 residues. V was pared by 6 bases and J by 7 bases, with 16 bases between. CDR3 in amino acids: CASRKGGLGEQYF. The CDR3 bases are TGTGCCAGCAGAAAGGGGGGTTTAGGGGAGCAGTACTTC.

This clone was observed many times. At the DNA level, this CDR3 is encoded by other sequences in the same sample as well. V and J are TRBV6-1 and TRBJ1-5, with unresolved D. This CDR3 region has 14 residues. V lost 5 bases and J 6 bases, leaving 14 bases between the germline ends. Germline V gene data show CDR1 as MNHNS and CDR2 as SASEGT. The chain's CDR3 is CASSKDVEGQPQHF. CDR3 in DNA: TGTGCCAGCAGTAAGGACGTGGAGGGTCAGCCCCAGCATTTT.

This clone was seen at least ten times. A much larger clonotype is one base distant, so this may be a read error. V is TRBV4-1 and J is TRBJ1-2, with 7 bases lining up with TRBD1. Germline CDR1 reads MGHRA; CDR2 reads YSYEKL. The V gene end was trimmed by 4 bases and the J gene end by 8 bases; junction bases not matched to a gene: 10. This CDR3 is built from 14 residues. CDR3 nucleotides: TGCGCCAGCAGCCGGCCGAGACAGGGCCTCGGCTACACCTTC. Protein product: CASSRPRQGLGYTF.

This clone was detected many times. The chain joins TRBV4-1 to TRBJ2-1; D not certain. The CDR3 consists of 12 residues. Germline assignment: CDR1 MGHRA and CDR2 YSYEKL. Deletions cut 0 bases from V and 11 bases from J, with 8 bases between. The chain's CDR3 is CASSQDSGKQFF. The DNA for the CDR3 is TGCGCCAGCAGCCAAGATAGTGGGAAGCAGTTCTTC.

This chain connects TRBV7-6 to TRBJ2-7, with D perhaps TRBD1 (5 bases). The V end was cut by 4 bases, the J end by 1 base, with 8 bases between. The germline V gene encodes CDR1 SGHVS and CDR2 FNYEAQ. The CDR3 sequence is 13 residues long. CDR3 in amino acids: CASSSQGSYEQYF. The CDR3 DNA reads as TGTGCCAGCAGCTCGCAGGGTTCCTACGAGCAGTACTTC.

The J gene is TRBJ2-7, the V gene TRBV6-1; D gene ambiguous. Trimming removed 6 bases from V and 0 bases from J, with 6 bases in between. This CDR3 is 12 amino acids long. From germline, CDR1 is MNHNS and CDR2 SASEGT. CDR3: CASSPNSYEQYF. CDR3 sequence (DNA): TGTGCCAGCAGCCCCAACTCCTACGAGCAGTACTTC.

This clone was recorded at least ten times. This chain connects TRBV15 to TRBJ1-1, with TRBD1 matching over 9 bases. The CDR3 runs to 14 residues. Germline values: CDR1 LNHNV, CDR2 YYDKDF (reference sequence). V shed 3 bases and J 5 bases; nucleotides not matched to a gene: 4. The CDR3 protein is CATSRDDRGTEAFF. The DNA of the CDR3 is TGTGCCACCAGCAGGGATGACAGGGGGACTGAAGCTTTCTTT.

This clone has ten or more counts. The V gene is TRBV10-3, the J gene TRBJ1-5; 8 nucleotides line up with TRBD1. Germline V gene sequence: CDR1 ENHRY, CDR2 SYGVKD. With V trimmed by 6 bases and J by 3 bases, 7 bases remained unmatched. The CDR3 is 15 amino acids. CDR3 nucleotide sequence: TGTGCCATCAGGGACCCGGGACAGGACAATCAGCCCCAGCATTTT. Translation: CAIRDPGQDNQPQHF.

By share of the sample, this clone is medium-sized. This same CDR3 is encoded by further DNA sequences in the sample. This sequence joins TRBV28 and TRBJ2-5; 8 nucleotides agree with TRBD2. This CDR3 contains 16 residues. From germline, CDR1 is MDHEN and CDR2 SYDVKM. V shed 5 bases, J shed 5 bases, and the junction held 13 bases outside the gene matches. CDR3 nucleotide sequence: TGTGCCAGCAGTGAAATAAGCGGGAGACGCGCGGAGACCCAGTACTTC. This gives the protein CASSEISGRRAETQYF.

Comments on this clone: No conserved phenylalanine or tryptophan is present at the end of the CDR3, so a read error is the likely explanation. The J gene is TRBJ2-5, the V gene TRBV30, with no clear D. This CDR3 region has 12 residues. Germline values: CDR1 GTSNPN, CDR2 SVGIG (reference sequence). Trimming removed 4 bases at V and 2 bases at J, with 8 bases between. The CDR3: CAWITSQETQYL. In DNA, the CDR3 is TGTGCCTGGATTACCAGTCAAGAGACCCAGTACCTC.